The 18 T cell receptor beta chains reported below all come from one sample, sequenced in a study of T-cell reconstitution after alpha-beta-depleted transplantation in children. A TCRbeta library incorporating unique molecular identifiers was prepared. MiXCR was run by TCRdb on the PCR reads, yielding one entry per CDR3 protein. The sample includes fewer than 550,000 distinct CDR3 sequences, roughly 10% of them seen just once. Sequences were derived from PBMCs, mostly from graft donor cells, sampled 180 days after TCRalphabeta/CD19-depleted stem cell transplant. The receptors stem from a female patient aged 2-15 years who had a stem cell transplant for aplastic anemia, so the T cells may come from the graft donor.

This clonotype has a handful of counts. This rearrangement joins TRBV12-3 or TRBV12-4 to TRBJ2-7, with 7 bases that match TRBD2. The V segment lost 4 bases and the J segment 7 bases; nucleotides outside the gene matches: 10. The CDR3 is 14 residues long. Here the CDR3 DNA reads TGTGCCAGCAGTTCGCTAGCGGACCCCTGGGAGCAGTACTTC. Protein: CASSSLADPWEQYF.

This clonotype has ten or more counts. V is TRBV29-1 and J is TRBJ2-3; the match to TRBD2 covers 9 bases. V shed 3 bases, J shed 0 bases, and the junction held 4 bases outside the gene matches. The germline CDR1 and CDR2 sequences are SQVTM and ANQGSEA. The CDR3 consists of 15 residues. CDR3 nucleotides: TGCAGCGTTGATGGGACTAGCCCTAGCACAGATACGCAGTATTTT. It yields the protein CSVDGTSPSTDTQYF.

This clonotype appeared a few times. The chain has TRBV20-1 and TRBJ2-1; tentatively, D is TRBD1 or TRBD2 (5 bases each). Germline V gene sequence: CDR1 DFQATT, CDR2 SNEGSKA (reference sequence). Trimming removed 4 bases at V and 0 bases at J, with 10 bases between. This CDR3 comprises 14 residues. CDR3 nucleotides: TGCAGTGCTATGGGACCCAACTCCTACAATGAGCAGTTCTTC. Protein product: CSAMGPNSYNEQFF.

This clonotype showed up just a few times. The rearrangement joins TRBV4-3 to TRBJ2-7; 13 positions match TRBD2. With V trimmed by 1 base and J by 4 bases, 1 base remained unmatched. Per germline, CDR1 LGHNA and CDR2 YSLEER. This CDR3 has 15 amino acids. In nucleotides, the CDR3 is TGCGCCAGCAGCCAAGCACTAGCGGGAGGGTACGAGCAGTACTTC. It is translated as CASSQALAGGYEQYF.

The chain carries TRBV7-2 and TRBJ2-3; 8 bases line up with TRBD2. Germline assignment: CDR1 SGHTA and CDR2 FQGNSA. The junction had 10 bases not matched to a gene; V was cut back by 0 bases and J by 5 bases. The CDR3 contains 17 residues. CDR3 amino acids: CASSLALSAGAEDTQYF. The CDR3 DNA is TGTGCCAGCAGCTTAGCGCTTTCAGCGGGAGCGGAAGATACGCAGTATTTT.

DNA of the CDR3: TGTGCCAGTAGTATAGTAACCAGGGCGAACTCCTACAATGAGCAGTTCTTC. Protein sequence: CASSIVTRANSYNEQFF. The chain has TRBV19 and TRBJ2-1; tentatively, D is TRBD1 (5 bases). The CDR3 totals 17 residues. V was cut by 1 base and J by 0 bases, with 13 bases left in between. Germline values: CDR1 LNHDA, CDR2 SQIVND (reference sequence).

This clonotype was found many times. The chain has TRBV20-1 and TRBJ1-1; perhaps TRBD1 as D (6 bases). Trimming removed 1 base from V and 6 bases from J, with 9 bases in between. The CDR3 contains 12 residues. CDR1 is DFQATT, CDR2 SNEGSKA, per germline (reference sequence). In DNA form, the CDR3 reads TGCAGTGCTAGAGTGGGGGGCTCTGAAGCTTTCTTT. Protein: CSARVGGSEAFF.

This clonotype appeared many times. The chain has TRBV12-3 or TRBV12-4 and TRBJ2-7; 9 bases are shared with TRBD1. This CDR3 contains 15 residues. V was clipped by 4 bases and J by 2 bases; unmatched bases: 6. CDR3 amino acids: CASSSSGTGPYEQYF. In nucleotides, the CDR3 is TGTGCCAGCAGTTCCTCCGGGACAGGGCCCTACGAGCAGTACTTC.

This clonotype occurred a few times. V is TRBV12-5 and J is TRBJ2-1, with D possibly TRBD2 on 7 matching bases. Germline V CDR1 and CDR2: LGHNT, FRNRAP. This CDR3 is built from 13 residues. The V gene lost 9 bases and the J gene lost 4 bases, with 13 bases spanning the gap. CDR3 nucleotides: TGTGCTAGCGACGGGGGGCGATACAATGAGCAGTTCTTC. This translates into CASDGGRYNEQFF.

There are a few counts of this clonotype. The chain combines TRBV14 with TRBJ2-5; 7 bases are shared with TRBD1. The CDR3 consists of 14 residues. Losses at the gene ends were 4 bases for V and 5 bases for J; bases not matched to a gene: 7. Germline assignment: CDR1 SGHDN and CDR2 FVKESK. This CDR3 is CASSLLQGYETQYF. In nucleotides, the CDR3 is TGTGCCAGCAGCCTCTTACAGGGGTACGAGACCCAGTACTTC.

The chain combines TRBV7-9 with TRBJ2-7; 8 nucleotides line up with TRBD1. The length of the CDR3 is 15 residues. V lost 5 bases, J lost 3 bases, and 9 bases stayed unmatched. Germline-derived CDR1 and CDR2 are SEHNR and FQNEAQ (reference sequence). CDR3 nucleotides: TGTGCCAGCAGCCCAATGGACAGGGCGGGCTACGAGCAGTACTTC. This gives the protein CASSPMDRAGYEQYF.

This clonotype was observed a handful of times. The chain uses TRBV12-5 and TRBJ2-7; 15 positions match TRBD2. J lost 2 bases, V lost 6 bases, and 8 bases had no gene match. The CDR3 consists of 17 residues. Germline values: CDR1 LGHNT, CDR2 FRNRAP. The CDR3 DNA follows: TGTGCTAGTGGAATCGGGACTAGCGGGAGGAGGACCTACGAGCAGTACTTC. Protein sequence: CASGIGTSGRRTYEQYF.

The chain is built from TRBV7-2 and TRBJ1-6; D not certain. Trimming took 2 bases from V and 7 from J, leaving 12 bases between them. The CDR3 is 15 amino acids. The germline CDR1 and CDR2 sequences are SGHTA and FQGNSA. The CDR3 protein is CASSLNSRFNSPLHF. The CDR3 nucleotides are TGTGCCAGCAGCTTAAACTCGAGGTTCAATTCACCCCTCCACTTT.

A few counts support this clonotype. The rearrangement joins TRBV18 to TRBJ2-7; D not resolved. The ends were cut back, 3 bases at V and 7 bases at J, with 7 bases in the middle. CDR3 size: 11 residues. Germline assignment: CDR1 KGHSH and CDR2 LQKENI. CDR3 bases: TGTGCCAGCTCACCGTCTTGGGAGCAGTACTTC. This codes for CASSPSWEQYF.

The chain is built from TRBV9 and TRBJ1-5, with D possibly matching TRBD1 (6 bases). CDR3 size: 15 residues. From germline, CDR1 is SGDLS and CDR2 YYNGEE. V was pared by 2 bases and J by 1 base, with 10 bases between. In DNA, the CDR3 is TGTGCCAGCAGCGTTGGGGACAACAGCAATCAGCCCCAGCATTTT. Amino acid sequence: CASSVGDNSNQPQHF.

This chain links TRBV7-6 with TRBJ2-2; 13 bases line up with TRBD2. J was trimmed by 6 bases and V by 7 bases; bases with no gene match: 5. CDR1 is SGHVS and CDR2 is FNYEAQ in the germline V gene. The CDR3 has 15 amino acids. The CDR3 loop is CASKRTSGRSGELFF. For the CDR3, the DNA is TGTGCCAGCAAAAGGACTAGCGGGAGATCCGGGGAGCTGTTTTTT.

V is TRBV30 and J is TRBJ1-2, with TRBD1 matching 8 bases. This CDR3 is 12 amino acids long. Germline V gives CDR1 GTSNPN, CDR2 SVGIG (reference sequence). V trimming: 5 bases; J trimming: 4 bases; junction bases outside the gene matches: 3. CDR3 amino acids: CAWDRGSYGYTF. The DNA for the CDR3 is TGTGCCTGGGACAGGGGTAGCTATGGCTACACCTTC.

The J gene is TRBJ1-3, the V gene TRBV20-1, with D unresolved. Germline V gives CDR1 DFQATT, CDR2 SNEGSKA (reference sequence). The CDR3 has 13 residues. The germline V and J ends were trimmed by 6 bases and 4 bases, with 13 bases remaining between them. The CDR3 DNA sequence: TGCAGTGCCGTAGACACAATCGGAAACACCATATATTTT. Its protein product is CSAVDTIGNTIYF.